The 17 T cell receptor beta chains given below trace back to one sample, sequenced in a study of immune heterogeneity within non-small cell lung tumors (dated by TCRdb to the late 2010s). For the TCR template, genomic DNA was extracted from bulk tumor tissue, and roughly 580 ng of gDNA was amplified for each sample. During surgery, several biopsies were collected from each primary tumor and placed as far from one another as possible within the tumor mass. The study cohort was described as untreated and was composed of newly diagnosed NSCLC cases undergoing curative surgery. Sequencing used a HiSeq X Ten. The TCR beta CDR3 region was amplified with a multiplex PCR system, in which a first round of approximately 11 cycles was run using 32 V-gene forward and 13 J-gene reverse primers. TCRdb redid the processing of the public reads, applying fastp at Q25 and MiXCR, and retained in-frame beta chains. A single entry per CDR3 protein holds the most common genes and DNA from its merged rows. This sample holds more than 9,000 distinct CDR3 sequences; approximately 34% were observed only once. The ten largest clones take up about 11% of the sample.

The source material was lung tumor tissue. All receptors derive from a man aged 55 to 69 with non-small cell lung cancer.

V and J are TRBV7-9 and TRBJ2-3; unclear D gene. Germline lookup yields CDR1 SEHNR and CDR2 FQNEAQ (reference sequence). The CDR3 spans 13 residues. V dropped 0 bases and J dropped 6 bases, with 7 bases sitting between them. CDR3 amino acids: CASSLASADTQYF. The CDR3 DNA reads TGTGCCAGCAGCTTAGCATCAGCTGATACGCAGTATTTT.

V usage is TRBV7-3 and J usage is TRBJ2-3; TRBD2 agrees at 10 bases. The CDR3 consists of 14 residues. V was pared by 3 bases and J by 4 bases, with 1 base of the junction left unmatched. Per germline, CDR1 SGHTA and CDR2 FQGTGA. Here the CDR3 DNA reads TGTGCCAGCAGCTTGCTAGCGGGAGCAGATACGCAGTATTTT. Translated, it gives CASSLLAGADTQYF.

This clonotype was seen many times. The DNA of the CDR3 is TGTGCCAGCACGTCGACTTTCGGCACTGAAGCTTTCTTT. Amino acid sequence: CASTSTFGTEAFF. This chain joins TRBV6-2 or TRBV6-3 and TRBJ1-1; D uncertain. The CDR3 totals 13 residues. Germline V gives CDR1 MNHEY, CDR2 SVGEGT. Between the trimmed V and J ends, which lost 7 bases and 4 bases, there was a span of 13 bases.

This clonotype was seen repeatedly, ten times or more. Here the CDR3 reads CASSLISQGRSYNSPLHF. CDR3 DNA: TGTGCCAGCAGCCTTATTTCACAGGGACGCTCCTATAATTCACCCCTCCACTTT. The chain links TRBV11-3 to TRBJ1-6; perhaps TRBD1 as D (6 bases). Trimming shortened V by 5 bases and J by 0 bases, and 17 bases separated the two germline ends. From germline, CDR1 is SGHNT and CDR2 YENEEA. There are 18 residues in the CDR3.

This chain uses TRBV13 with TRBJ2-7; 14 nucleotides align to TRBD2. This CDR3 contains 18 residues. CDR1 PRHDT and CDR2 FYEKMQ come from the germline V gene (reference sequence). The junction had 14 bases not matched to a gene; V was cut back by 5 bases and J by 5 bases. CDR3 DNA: TGTGCCAGCAGCGAGCTCTCCGGGACTAGCGGGAGTTCCCACGAGCAGTACTTC. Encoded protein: CASSELSGTSGSSHEQYF.

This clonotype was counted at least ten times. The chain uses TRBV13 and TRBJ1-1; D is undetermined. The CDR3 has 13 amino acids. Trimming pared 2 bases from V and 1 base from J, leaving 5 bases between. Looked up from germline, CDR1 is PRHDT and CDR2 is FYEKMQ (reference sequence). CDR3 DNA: TGTGCCAGCAGCTTAACCCAGAACACTGAAGCTTTCTTT. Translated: CASSLTQNTEAFF.

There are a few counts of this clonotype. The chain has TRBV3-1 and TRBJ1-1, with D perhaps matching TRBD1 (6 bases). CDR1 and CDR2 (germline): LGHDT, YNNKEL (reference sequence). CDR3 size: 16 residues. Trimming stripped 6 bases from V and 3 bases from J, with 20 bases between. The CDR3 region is CASSYTLAGVHTEAFF. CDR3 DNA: TGTGCCAGCAGTTACACCCTGGCAGGGGTCCACACTGAAGCTTTCTTT.

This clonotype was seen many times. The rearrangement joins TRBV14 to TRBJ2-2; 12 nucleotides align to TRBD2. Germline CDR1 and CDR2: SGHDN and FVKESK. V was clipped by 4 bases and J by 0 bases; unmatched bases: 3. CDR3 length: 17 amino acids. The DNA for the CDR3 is TGTGCCAGCAGCCCCGGACTAGCGGGGACGAACACCGGGGAGCTGTTTTTT. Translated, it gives CASSPGLAGTNTGELFF.

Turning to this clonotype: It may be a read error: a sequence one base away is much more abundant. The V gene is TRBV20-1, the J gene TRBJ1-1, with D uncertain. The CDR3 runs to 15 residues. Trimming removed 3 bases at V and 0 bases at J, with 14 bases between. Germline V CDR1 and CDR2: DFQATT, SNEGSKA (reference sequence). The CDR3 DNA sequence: TGCAGTGCTAGGTCACCCAGGCGTATGAACACTGAAGCTTTCTTT. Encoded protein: CSARSPRRMNTEAFF.

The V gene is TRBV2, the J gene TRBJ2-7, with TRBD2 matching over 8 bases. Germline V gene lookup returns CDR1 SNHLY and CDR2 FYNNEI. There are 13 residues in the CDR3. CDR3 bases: TGTGTTAGTACCACGGGAGGGAAAAACGAGCAGTACTTC. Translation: CVSTTGGKNEQYF. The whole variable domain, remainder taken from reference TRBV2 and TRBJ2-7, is EPEVTQTPSHQVTQMGQEVILRCVPISNHLYFYWYRQILGQKVEFLVSFYNNEISEKSEIFDDQFSVERPDGSNFTLKIRSTKLEDSAMYFCVSTTGGKNEQYFGPGTRLTVT.

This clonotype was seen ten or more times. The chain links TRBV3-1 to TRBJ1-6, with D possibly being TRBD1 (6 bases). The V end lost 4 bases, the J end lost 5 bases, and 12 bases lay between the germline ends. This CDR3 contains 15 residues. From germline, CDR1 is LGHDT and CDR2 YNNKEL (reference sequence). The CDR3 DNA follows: TGTGCCAGCAGCCCTACCGCAGGGGATAATTCACCCCTCCACTTT. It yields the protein CASSPTAGDNSPLHF. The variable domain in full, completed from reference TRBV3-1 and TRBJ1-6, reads DTAVSQTPKYLVTQMGNDKSIKCEQNLGHDTMYWYKQDSKKFLKIMFSYNNKELIINETVPNRFSPKSPDKAHLNLHINSLELGDSAVYFCASSPTAGDNSPLHFGNGTRLTVT.

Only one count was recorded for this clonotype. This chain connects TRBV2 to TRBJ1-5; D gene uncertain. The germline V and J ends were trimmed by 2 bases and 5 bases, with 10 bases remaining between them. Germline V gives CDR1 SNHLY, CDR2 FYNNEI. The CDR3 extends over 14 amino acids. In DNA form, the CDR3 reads TGTGCCAGCAGTGAATGGGGTTACGATCAGCCCCAGCATTTT. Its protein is CASSEWGYDQPQHF.

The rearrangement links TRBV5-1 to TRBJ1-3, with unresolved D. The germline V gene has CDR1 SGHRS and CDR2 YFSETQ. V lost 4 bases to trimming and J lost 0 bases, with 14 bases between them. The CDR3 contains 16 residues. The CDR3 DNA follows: TGCGCCAGCAGCCCCGGTGGCGTGAACTCTGGAAACACCATATATTTT. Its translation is CASSPGGVNSGNTIYF.

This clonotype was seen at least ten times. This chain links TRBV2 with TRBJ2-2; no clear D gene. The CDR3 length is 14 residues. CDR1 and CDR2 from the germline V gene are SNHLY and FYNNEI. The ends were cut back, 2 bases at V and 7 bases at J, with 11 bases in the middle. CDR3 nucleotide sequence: TGTGCCAGCAGTGAACAGTTACTTATCGGGGAGCTGTTTTTT. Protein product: CASSEQLLIGELFF.

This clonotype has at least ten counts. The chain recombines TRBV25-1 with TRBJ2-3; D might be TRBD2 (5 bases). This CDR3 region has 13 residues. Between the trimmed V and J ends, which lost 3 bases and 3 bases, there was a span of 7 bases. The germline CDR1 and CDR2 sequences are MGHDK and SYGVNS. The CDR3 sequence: CASSDRGTDTQYF. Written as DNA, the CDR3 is TGTGCCAGCAGTGACCGCGGGACAGATACGCAGTATTTT.

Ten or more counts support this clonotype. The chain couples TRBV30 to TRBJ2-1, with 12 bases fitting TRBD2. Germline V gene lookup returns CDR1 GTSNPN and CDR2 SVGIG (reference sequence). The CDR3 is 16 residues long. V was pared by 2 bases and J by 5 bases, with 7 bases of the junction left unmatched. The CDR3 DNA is TGTGCCTGGAGTAACCTAGCGGGAGGGGATGACAATGAGCAGTTCTTC. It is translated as CAWSNLAGGDDNEQFF.

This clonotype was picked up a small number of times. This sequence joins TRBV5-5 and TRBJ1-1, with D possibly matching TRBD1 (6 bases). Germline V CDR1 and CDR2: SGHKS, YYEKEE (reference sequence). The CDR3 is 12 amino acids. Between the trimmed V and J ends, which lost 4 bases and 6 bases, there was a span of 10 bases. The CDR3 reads CASSATGPEAFF. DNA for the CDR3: TGTGCCAGCAGCGCCACAGGGCCTGAAGCTTTCTTT.